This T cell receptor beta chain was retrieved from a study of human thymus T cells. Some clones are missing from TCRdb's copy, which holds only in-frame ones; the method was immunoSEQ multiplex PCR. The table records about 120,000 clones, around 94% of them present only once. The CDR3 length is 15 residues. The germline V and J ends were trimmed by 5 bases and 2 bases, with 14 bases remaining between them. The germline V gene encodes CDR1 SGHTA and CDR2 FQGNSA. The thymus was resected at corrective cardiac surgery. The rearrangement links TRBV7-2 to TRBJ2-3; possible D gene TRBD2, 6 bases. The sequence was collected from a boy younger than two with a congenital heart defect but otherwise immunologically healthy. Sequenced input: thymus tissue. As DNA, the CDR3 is TGTGCCAGCAGCCTGAACCGGGGGTTCACAGATACGCAGTATTTT. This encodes CASSLNRGFTDTQYF.